The source of this T cell receptor (beta chain) is a study of blood T cells in healthy people across ages. V shed 2 bases and J shed 10 bases, with 8 bases lying between them. The CDR3 is 11 residues long. CDR1 and CDR2 (germline): ENHRY, SYGVKD. A second PCR of 7 to 11 cycles used a sample-barcoded 5' primer and a J-beta primer mix. All samples yielded 3 million or more CDR3-containing paired-end reads. TCRdb re-derived calls from the 5' RACE reads in MiXCR, one entry per CDR3 protein. The profile shows roughly 2 million distinct CDR3 sequences, 40% to 55% of them singletons. Staff drew roughly 10 milliliters of peripheral blood from each donor.

Sequenced: blood. This sequence was found in a woman aged 40 to 50 in good health. This chain links TRBV10-3 with TRBJ1-2; D remains unclear. The CDR3 DNA reads as TGTGCCATCAGTGAGAGGGCGTTCTACACCTTC. It encodes CAISERAFYTF.